This T cell receptor (beta chain) was captured in a study of T-cell memory formation after mild COVID-19. MiXCR was run by TCRdb on the 5' RACE reads, yielding one entry per CDR3 protein. Of a few hundred thousand distinct CDR3 sequences listed, roughly 16% are singletons. To note about this clonotype: Its antigen is still unknown.

Whole-study findings and limits: The SARS-CoV-2 specificity of second-wave clones reaching peak at day 37 remained unverified. CD8+ contracting clones occupied EMRA, while CD4+ ones occupied mainly CM and EM. Some clones that responded were present in memory (sampled pre-infection), which suggests cross-reactive memory joined.

Germline lookup yields CDR1 MDHEN and CDR2 SYDVKM. V was trimmed by 2 bases and J by 0 bases, leaving 10 bases between them. The CDR3 contains 16 residues. The sequence was collected from a man between 18 and 35 years old who had mild COVID-19 (a few samples of this study predate the infection). Cell type and time point are not known. The V gene is TRBV28, the J gene TRBJ1-4, with D possibly being TRBD1 (5 bases). The sample taken for sequencing was PBMCs or a T cell subset sorted from them (not recorded which). The CDR3 reads CASSLAGTSTNEKLFF. The CDR3 DNA reads TGTGCCAGCAGTTTAGCCGGGACGTCAACTAATGAAAAACTGTTTTTT.